The 18 T cell receptor beta chains in this list originate from one sample, sequenced in a study of blood T cell repertoires in COVID-19. The repertoire was sequenced with immunoSEQ multiplex PCR; TCRdb's copy has only in-frame clones and lacks some. The table shows around 98,000 clones, with around 82% occurring only once. The sequenced sample consisted of peripheral blood. These receptors were collected from a man aged 65-85 years with active or convalescent COVID-19.

V gene TRBV4-2 combines with J gene TRBJ2-1; D not resolved. The CDR3 covers 14 residues. V lost 0 bases, J lost 1 base, and 4 bases lay in between. Germline V CDR1 and CDR2: LGHNA, YNFKEQ. CDR3 residues: CASSQDRSYNEQFF. CDR3 bases: TGTGCCAGCAGCCAAGATCGGTCCTACAATGAGCAGTTCTTC.

The rearrangement joins TRBV7-2 to TRBJ2-1; 8 nucleotides agree with TRBD2. CDR1 is SGHTA and CDR2 is FQGNSA in the germline V gene. With 4 bases clipped from V and 0 bases from J, the junction kept 11 bases outside the gene matches. The CDR3 sequence is 18 residues long. CDR3 DNA sequence: TGTGCCAGCAGCTCTATGGGGGTAGCGGGGAGCTCCTACAATGAGCAGTTCTTC. It yields the protein CASSSMGVAGSSYNEQFF.

V is TRBV19 and J is TRBJ2-1; weak D call: TRBD1 (5 bases). V gave up 3 bases and J gave up 3 bases, with 9 bases separating them. There are 14 residues in the CDR3. From germline, CDR1 is LNHDA and CDR2 SQIVND (reference sequence). The CDR3 sequence: CASSIGHFYNEQFF. The CDR3 region has the DNA TGTGCCAGTAGTATCGGACATTTCTACAATGAGCAGTTCTTC.

The chain has TRBV3-1 (or the pseudogene TRBV3-2) and TRBJ1-2, with D possibly matching TRBD1 (5 bases). The V gene lost 3 bases and the J gene lost 9 bases, with 14 bases spanning the gap. Per the germline V gene, CDR1 is LGHDT and CDR2 is YNNKEL (reference sequence). The CDR3 covers 13 residues. CDR3 region: CASSHYEQGRYTF. The CDR3 DNA reads as TGTGCCAGCAGCCATTATGAGCAGGGTCGCTACACCTTC.

The chain couples TRBV30 to TRBJ1-1; possibly TRBD1 for D (6 bases). Trimming left V 3 bases short and J 0 bases short, with 11 bases between. The length of the CDR3 is 14 residues. Germline V lookup: CDR1 GTSNPN, CDR2 SVGIG (reference sequence). The CDR3 DNA reads as TGTGCCTGGAGGAGGGCAGGGGTGAACACTGAAGCTTTCTTT. It codes for CAWRRAGVNTEAFF.

The count of this clone is one. The chain couples TRBV6-2 or TRBV6-3 to TRBJ2-1; a weak D match, TRBD2 (5 bases). The CDR3 is made up of 17 amino acids. Looked up from germline, CDR1 is MNHEY and CDR2 is SVGEGT. V shed 2 bases and J shed 0 bases, with 14 bases lying between them. The CDR3 coding sequence is TGTGCCAGCAGTTACGGGAGCGTCCCGAGCTCCTACAATGAGCAGTTCTTC. This gives the protein CASSYGSVPSSYNEQFF.

The J gene is TRBJ2-5, the V gene TRBV6-2 or TRBV6-3, with 12 bases that match TRBD2. The CDR3 consists of 15 residues. CDR1 and CDR2 from the germline V gene are MNHEY and SVGEGT. The ends lost 4 bases at V and 4 bases at J; junction bases unmatched: 4. CDR3 sequence (DNA): TGTGCCAGCAGTTTTGGACTAGCGGGGAGAGAGACCCAGTACTTC. It yields the protein CASSFGLAGRETQYF.

The chain employs TRBV7-8 and TRBJ1-1, with D possibly matching TRBD1 (6 bases). V was shortened by 2 bases and J by 8 bases, with 21 bases between the two germline ends. Germline V gives CDR1 SGHVS, CDR2 FQNEAQ. CDR3 length: 16 residues. DNA of the CDR3: TGTGCCAGCAGCTTAATCGGAGGCAGGGGCGAATACGAAGCTTTCTTT. The encoded protein is CASSLIGGRGEYEAFF.

This clone was seen a single time. The CDR3 DNA reads TGTGCCAGCAGCTTGGGAGACAGGTGGGGCGAGCAGTACTTC. Its translation is CASSLGDRWGEQYF. The chain employs TRBV7-6 and TRBJ2-7, with a possible D match to TRBD1 (6 bases). V shed 3 bases and J shed 6 bases, with 15 bases lying between them. Looked up from germline, CDR1 is SGHVS and CDR2 is FNYEAQ. CDR3 length equals 14 residues.

The V call is TRBV5-5, the J call TRBJ1-4; the D gene is possibly TRBD1 (5 bases). This CDR3 contains 15 residues. Looked up from germline, CDR1 is SGHKS and CDR2 is YYEKEE (reference sequence). The V gene lost 3 bases and the J gene lost 7 bases, with 16 bases spanning the gap. The CDR3 loop is CASSSLPGGFEKLFF. The CDR3 DNA sequence: TGTGCCAGCAGCTCGCTGCCGGGGGGGTTTGAAAAACTGTTTTTT.

The CDR3 loop is CASSQNTGTTNEKLFF. CDR3 sequence (DNA): TGTGCCAGCTCACAGAACACAGGGACCACTAATGAAAAACTGTTTTTT. The V call is TRBV18, the J call TRBJ1-4; maybe TRBD1 (6 bases). CDR1 is KGHSH and CDR2 is LQKENI in the germline V gene. V was clipped by 4 bases and J by 2 bases, with 14 bases between them. The CDR3 totals 16 residues.

The V gene is TRBV18, the J gene TRBJ1-1, with 11 bases identical to TRBD1. This CDR3 spans 16 amino acids. Per the germline V gene, CDR1 is KGHSH and CDR2 is LQKENI. V lost 3 bases to trimming and J lost 5 bases; unmatched junction nucleotides: 8. The CDR3 region has the DNA TGTGCCAGCTCACCCGGACAGGGGGCGTTGATTACTGAAGCTTTCTTT. This sequence encodes CASSPGQGALITEAFF.

This clone was picked up one time. The chain uses TRBV5-8 and TRBJ2-7; 7 nucleotides agree with TRBD1. The CDR3 sequence is 14 residues long. Germline lookup yields CDR1 SGHTS and CDR2 YDEGEE. V lost 5 bases, J lost 2 bases, and 7 bases stayed unmatched. CDR3 DNA: TGTGCCAGCAGGGCCAGGGGGTCGGCCTACGAGCAGTACTTC. Translation: CASRARGSAYEQYF.

This clone was seen only once. V gene TRBV19 combines with J gene TRBJ1-1, with 10 bases matching TRBD1. The trim removed 10 bases at V and 3 bases at J, leaving 5 bases unmatched. CDR3 size: 13 residues. Germline CDR1 is LNHDA and CDR2 is SQIVND (reference sequence). The CDR3 loop reads CATGQGWDTEAFF. In DNA form, the CDR3 reads TGTGCCACGGGACAGGGGTGGGACACTGAAGCTTTCTTT. The entire variable domain, with the rest obtained from reference TRBV19 and TRBJ1-1, is as follows: DGGITQSPKYLFRKEGQNVTLSCEQNLNHDAMYWYRQDPGQGLRLIYYSQIVNDFQKGDIAEGYSVSREKKESFPLTVTSAQKNPTAFYLCATGQGWDTEAFFGQGTRLTVV.

This clone was seen only once. The rearrangement uses TRBV29-1 and TRBJ1-1, with TRBD1 matching 8 bases. The CDR3 has 13 amino acids. The germline gives CDR1 SQVTM, CDR2 ANQGSEA. V was pared by 8 bases and J by 2 bases, with 7 bases of the junction left unmatched. In DNA form, the CDR3 reads TGCAGCACCAGACAGGGGCATAACACTGAAGCTTTCTTT. It translates to CSTRQGHNTEAFF.

V is TRBV19 and J is TRBJ1-2; TRBD1 might be the D (6 bases). With 7 bases removed from V and 7 bases from J, the gap between germline ends came to 19 bases. This CDR3 region has 14 residues. Germline values: CDR1 LNHDA, CDR2 SQIVND (reference sequence). CDR3 protein: CASNTPDRKGGYTF. CDR3 DNA sequence: TGTGCCAGTAATACCCCCGACAGGAAGGGTGGCTACACCTTC.

The chain couples TRBV7-2 to TRBJ2-5; 8 bases line up with TRBD1. The germline V gene has CDR1 SGHTA and CDR2 FQGNSA. This CDR3 spans 16 amino acids. Losses at the gene ends were 5 bases for V and 4 bases for J; bases not matched to a gene: 12. CDR3 residues: CASSRDIAGGRETQYF. The DNA of the CDR3 is TGTGCCAGCAGCCGTGACATTGCAGGGGGCAGAGAGACCCAGTACTTC. Looking up the rest from reference TRBV7-2 and TRBJ2-5 gives the full variable domain: GAGVSQSPSNKVTEKGKDVELRCDPISGHTALYWYRQSLGQGLEFLIYFQGNSAPDKSGLPSDRFSAERTGGSVSTLTIQRTQQEDSAVYLCASSRDIAGGRETQYFGPGTRLLVL.

Points on this clone: Within the sample, other DNA sequences also encode this same CDR3. The V and J genes are TRBV6-5 and TRBJ1-2, with a weak D call TRBD1 (5 bases). Trimming removed 6 bases at V and 8 bases at J, with 10 bases between. Per germline, CDR1 MNHEY and CDR2 SVGAGI. The CDR3 extends over 11 amino acids. The CDR3 DNA follows: TGTGCCAGCAGCCTCGGGGGGGGCTACACCTTC. This sequence encodes CASSLGGGYTF.